This T cell receptor beta chain stems from a study of identical twins. Study-level points and caveats: For cord blood, abundant beta clonotypes had fewer insertions, unlike memory repertoires, which showed none.

Each cDNA held unique molecular identifiers, and template switching gave it a universal primer site. TCRdb reprocessed the 5' RACE reads with MiXCR, giving one entry per CDR3 protein. The sample yields some 630,000 distinct CDR3 sequences, just over 7% seen once. Of note for this clonotype: The antigen remains undetermined.

Trimming removed 3 bases from V and 4 bases from J, with 10 bases in between. The CDR3 is 13 amino acids. Germline lookup yields CDR1 SGHAT and CDR2 FQNNGV. These sequences were also reported in another study, on yellow fever vaccine responses in identical twins.

The source of this sequence is a woman between 18 and 30 years old in good health. The specimen sequenced was PBMCs. This sequence joins TRBV11-2 and TRBJ2-7; maybe TRBD1 (6 bases). The CDR3 DNA sequence: TGTGCCAGCAGCTTGAACAGGGTTTACGAGCAGTACGTC. Protein product: CASSLNRVYEQYV.